This T cell receptor (beta chain) emerged from a study of blood T cell repertoires in COVID-19. TCRdb keeps only in-frame clones here, not all; method: immunoSEQ multiplex PCR. This table has roughly 330,000 clones, more than 75% appearing once. Trimming cost V 2 bases and J 6 bases, with 11 bases left between them. Germline CDR1 reads SQVTM; CDR2 reads ANQGSEA. The CDR3 is 13 residues long. The source material was PBMCs or T cells enriched from blood (not recorded which). The V and J genes are TRBV29-1 and TRBJ2-4; possibly TRBD1 for D (5 bases). This TCR was recovered from a woman younger than 45 who had recovered from COVID-19. CDR3 in DNA: TGCAGCGTTGAATCCAGGGTGGGAAACATTCAGTACTTC. Encoded protein: CSVESRVGNIQYF.